This T cell receptor beta chain derives from a study of blood T cells in healthy people across ages. Germline values: CDR1 DFQATT, CDR2 SNEGSKA (reference sequence). There are 14 residues in the CDR3. A note on this clonotype: One end of the junction varies from germline; a read error may be responsible.

A J-beta primer mix and a sample-barcoded 5' primer were used in a second PCR of about 6 to 12 cycles. Via MiXCR, TCRdb re-called the 5' RACE reads, giving one row per CDR3 protein. This sample has about 810,000 distinct CDR3 sequences, with roughly 34% found just once. This TCR was sampled from a man between 18 and 29 years old in good health. Sequenced material: blood. V gene TRBV20-1 combines with J gene TRBJ2-2; the D gene is possibly TRBD1 (6 bases). DNA of the CDR3: TGTAGTGCTTTCCTAGGGGGTTCCACCGGGGAGCTGTTTTTT. Its translation: CSAFLGGSTGELFF.